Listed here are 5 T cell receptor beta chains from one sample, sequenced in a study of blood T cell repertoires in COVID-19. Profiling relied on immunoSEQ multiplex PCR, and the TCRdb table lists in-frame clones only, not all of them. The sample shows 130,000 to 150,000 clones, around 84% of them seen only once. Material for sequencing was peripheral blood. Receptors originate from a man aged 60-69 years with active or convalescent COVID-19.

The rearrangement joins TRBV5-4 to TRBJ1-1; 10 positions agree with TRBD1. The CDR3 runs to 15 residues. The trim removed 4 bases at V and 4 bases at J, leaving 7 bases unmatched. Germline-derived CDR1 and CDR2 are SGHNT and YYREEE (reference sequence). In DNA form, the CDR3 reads TGTGCCAGCAGCCTAGGAGGACAGGGGGGCACTGAAGCTTTCTTT. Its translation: CASSLGGQGGTEAFF.

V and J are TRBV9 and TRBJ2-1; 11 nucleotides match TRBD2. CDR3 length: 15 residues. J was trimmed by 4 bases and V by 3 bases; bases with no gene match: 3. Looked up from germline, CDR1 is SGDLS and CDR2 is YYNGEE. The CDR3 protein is CASSGSSGRYNEQFF. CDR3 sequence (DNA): TGTGCCAGCAGCGGGTCTAGCGGGAGGTACAATGAGCAGTTCTTC. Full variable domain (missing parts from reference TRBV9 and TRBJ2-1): DSGVTQTPKHLITATGQRVTLRCSPRSGDLSVYWYQQSLDQGLQFLIQYYNGEERAKGNILERFSAQQFPDLHSELNLSSLELGDSALYFCASSGSSGRYNEQFFGPGTRLTVL.

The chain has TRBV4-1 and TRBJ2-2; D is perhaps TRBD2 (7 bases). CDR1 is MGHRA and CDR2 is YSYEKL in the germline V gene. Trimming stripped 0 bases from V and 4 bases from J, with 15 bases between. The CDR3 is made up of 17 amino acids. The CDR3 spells CASSQDRGAGRTGELFF. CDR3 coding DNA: TGCGCCAGCAGCCAAGATCGGGGGGCTGGGCGCACCGGGGAGCTGTTTTTT.

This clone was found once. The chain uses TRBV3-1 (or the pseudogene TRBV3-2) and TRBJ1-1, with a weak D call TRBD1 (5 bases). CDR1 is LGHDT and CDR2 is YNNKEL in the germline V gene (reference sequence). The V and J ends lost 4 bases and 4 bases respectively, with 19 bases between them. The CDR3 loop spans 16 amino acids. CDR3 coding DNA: TGTGCCAGCAGCCCAGGTGGGGGGGGATTGGGCACTGAAGCTTTCTTT. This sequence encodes CASSPGGGGLGTEAFF.

In DNA, the CDR3 is TGCAGTGCTAGTTCACAGGCTGGGGCCAACGTCCTGACTTTC. Its translation is CSASSQAGANVLTF. The chain links TRBV20-1 to TRBJ2-6, with a weak D call TRBD1 (5 bases). CDR1 DFQATT and CDR2 SNEGSKA come from the germline V gene (reference sequence). CDR3 length: 14 residues. With 3 bases removed from V and 2 bases from J, the gap between germline ends came to 8 bases.